These 6 T cell receptor beta chains were all obtained from the same sample, sequenced in a study of OX40 agonist ivuxolimab in advanced cancers. Sequencing used immunoSEQ multiplex PCR; TCRdb keeps in-frame clones, though not all of them. The table lists tens of thousands of clones, about 90% of them singletons. The sequences come from CD4+ or CD8+ T cells sorted from blood, collected in a trial of the OX40 agonist ivuxolimab. The origin of the receptors is an adult with an advanced solid tumor such as melanoma, head and neck, liver or kidney cancer.

The V call is TRBV5-6, the J call TRBJ2-7; perhaps TRBD2 as D (6 bases). Trimming cost V 3 bases and J 4 bases, with 14 bases left between them. Germline V gives CDR1 SGHDT, CDR2 YYEEEE. This CDR3 has 14 amino acids. The CDR3 nucleotides are TGTGCCAGCAGCTCATGGGGGAGGATTTACGAGCAGTACTTC. Translating it yields CASSSWGRIYEQYF. Full variable domain (outside the CDR3, taken from reference TRBV5-6 and TRBJ2-7): DAGVTQSPTHLIKTRGQQVTLRCSPKSGHDTVSWYQQALGQGPQFIFQYYEEEERQRGNFPDRFSGHQFPNYSSELNVNALLLGDSALYLCASSSWGRIYEQYFGPGTRLTVT.

The chain joins TRBV14 to TRBJ2-3; D perhaps matches TRBD2 (6 bases). The CDR3 contains 15 residues. CDR1 is SGHDN, CDR2 FVKESK, per germline. V lost 0 bases and J lost 4, with 11 bases in between. CDR3 region: CASSQDGGFADTQYF. CDR3 DNA: TGTGCCAGCAGCCAAGATGGAGGGTTTGCAGATACGCAGTATTTT.

The V gene is TRBV27, the J gene TRBJ1-2; no reliable D call. The V end was cut by 1 base, the J end by 5 bases, with 11 bases between. This CDR3 contains 14 residues. From germline, CDR1 is MNHEY and CDR2 SMNVEV (reference sequence). As DNA, the CDR3 is TGTGCCAGCAGTTTATTAGGACCCTGGTATGGCTACACCTTC. Protein product: CASSLLGPWYGYTF.

This CDR3 is CATSREVGASLYNEQFF. DNA of the CDR3: TGTGCCACCAGCAGAGAAGTGGGCGCATCGCTCTACAATGAGCAGTTCTTC. This chain connects TRBV15 to TRBJ2-1; D call uncertain. V lost 0 bases and J 3 bases, leaving 15 bases between the germline ends. The CDR3 consists of 17 residues. Germline CDR1 LNHNV, CDR2 YYDKDF (reference sequence).

The chain couples TRBV20-1 to TRBJ2-1; D is undetermined. The V end lost 5 bases, the J end lost 3 bases, and 5 bases lay between the germline ends. The CDR3 spans 11 residues. The germline V gene encodes CDR1 DFQATT and CDR2 SNEGSKA (reference sequence). CDR3 amino acids: CSAQNYNEQFF. In DNA, the CDR3 is TGCAGTGCTCAGAACTACAATGAGCAGTTCTTC.

The chain employs TRBV2 and TRBJ2-7; tentatively, D is TRBD1 or TRBD2 (6 bases each). The V gene lost 7 bases and the J gene lost 0 bases, with 25 bases spanning the gap. This CDR3 spans 18 amino acids. Germline loops: CDR1 SNHLY, CDR2 FYNNEI. CDR3 DNA sequence: TGTGCCAGCACGTTTCGGGGGCCACAGTTAGTCACCTCCTACGAGCAGTACTTC. Translated, it gives CASTFRGPQLVTSYEQYF.